This T cell receptor beta chain was identified in a study of tumor and adjacent non-tumor tissue in lung cancer (dated by TCRdb to 2016 to 2019). Study-wide context: Patients with adenocarcinoma (approximately 13), squamous cell carcinoma (2) and small cell lung cancer (1) were included in the cohort. Using bulk TCRbeta repertoires from roughly 14 lung cancer patients, the study set lung tumor tissue side by side with matched distant non-tumor lung tissue. In total, sequencing yielded 125,075,908 productive TCRbeta reads, which works out to an average of approximately 4 million reads per sample. The roughly 15 enrolled patients, of whom roughly 10 were men and 5 were women, were aged about 31 to 85 years and were diagnosed with TNM stage I to III disease. Some 30 paired specimens, one tumor and one normal lung sample per patient, were profiled by TCRbeta CDR3 sequencing.

RNA was isolated from bulk, unsorted tissue, and RNA quality was assessed with a NanoDrop ND-1000 and an Agilent 2100. For the normal lung samples, distant non-tumor tissue was collected more than 3 cm away from the tumor edge. All donors had newly diagnosed lung cancer, had not received prior chemotherapy, and were admitted for thoracic surgery in China between August and November 2014. Patients with previous radiotherapy or chemotherapy, or with another concurrent cancer, were excluded from the study. Surgical tissue pieces of 1-2 cm3 were preserved in RNAlater solution and stored at -80 °C until use. Trimming costs V 1 base and J 4 bases, and their ends lie 13 bases apart. In the germline V gene, CDR1 corresponds to SGHAT and CDR2 to FQNNGV. The CDR3 goes from the cysteine to the phenylalanine over 15 residues. Kept here is only the CDR3 DNA, which spans 45 bases and is read in frame from base 1.

The library was obtained by multiplex PCR. The sample was run on an Illumina HiSeq 2500. TCRbeta libraries were constructed through three rounds of nested PCR with primers (Table S4) according to protocols modified from ARM-PCR. Before sequencing, PCR products in the 200-500 bp range were cut out of the gel and cleaned up using the QIAquick gel extraction kit. Under the source paper's analysis protocol: Trimmomatic was used to clean the reads, FLASH merged the cleaned reads into complete CDR3 sequences, and MiTCR assigned the sequences to V(D)J germline segments. Clonal diversity was computed as the inverse Simpson's index with VDJtools. In-frame sequences lacking a premature stop codon were counted as productive reads. Using fastp trimming at Q25 and MiXCR clonotype assembly, TCRdb reanalyzed the public sequencing data and kept in-frame beta chains. Rows merge per CDR3 protein into single entries with the most common DNA and genes. TCRdb, rather than the study authors, made the V and J calls. Counted in this sample were 50,000 to 60,000 distinct CDR3 sequences; roughly 69% of them appeared once. The top ten hold 20% to 30% of the sample.

Points the paper makes about the study in general: The top 100 clones accounted for a significantly larger cumulative portion of the repertoire in normal lung than in tumor tissue. Significantly higher TCR diversity (inverse Simpson) was observed in tumor tissue than in normal lung tissue (approximately 440 vs 150, P = 0.0075, Mann-Whitney U test). Because peripheral blood was not sequenced, blood TCRbeta repertoires in the lung cancer patients of the study were not examined. Neither the sequencing platform nor unique molecular identifiers are named or mentioned anywhere in the methods. Significantly higher TCR diversity was found in younger patients, and higher tumor TCR diversity was associated with shorter overall and disease-free survival. The cohort had only about 16 patients, and the authors noted that larger samples and more detailed clinical data are needed.

On this clonotype: Its recognized antigen is unknown. One base away there is no much larger clone; base qualities are not given.

Input material: distant non-tumor lung tissue. The receptor was derived from a woman aged 55 to 70 with non-small cell lung cancer. The rearranged segments are TRBV11-2 and TRBJ1-1; the D gene remains uncertain. The DNA reads TGTGCCAGCAGCTTAGTGGCGGGCAGGCGCACTGAAGCTTTCTTT. Its translation is CASSLVAGRRTEAFF.